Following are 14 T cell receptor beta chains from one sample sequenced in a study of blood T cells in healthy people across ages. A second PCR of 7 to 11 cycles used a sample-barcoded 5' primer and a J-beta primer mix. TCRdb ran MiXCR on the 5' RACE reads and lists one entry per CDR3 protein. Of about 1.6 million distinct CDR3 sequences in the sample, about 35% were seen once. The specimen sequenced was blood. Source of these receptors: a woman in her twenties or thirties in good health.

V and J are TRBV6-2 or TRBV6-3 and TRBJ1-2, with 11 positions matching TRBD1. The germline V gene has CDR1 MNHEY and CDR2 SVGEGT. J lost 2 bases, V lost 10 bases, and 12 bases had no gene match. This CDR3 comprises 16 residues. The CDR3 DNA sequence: TGTGCCAACGGCCCTTTGGGACAGGGGGAAAACTATGGCTACACCTTC. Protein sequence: CANGPLGQGENYGYTF.

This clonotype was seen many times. The CDR3 reads CASSYRGTGANVLTF. DNA of the CDR3: TGTGCCAGCAGTTACAGGGGGACGGGGGCCAACGTCCTGACTTTC. The chain carries TRBV6-5 and TRBJ2-6; D is perhaps TRBD1 (6 bases). Per germline, CDR1 MNHEY and CDR2 SVGAGI. The CDR3 totals 15 residues. V was shortened by 2 bases and J by 4 bases, with 9 bases between the two germline ends.

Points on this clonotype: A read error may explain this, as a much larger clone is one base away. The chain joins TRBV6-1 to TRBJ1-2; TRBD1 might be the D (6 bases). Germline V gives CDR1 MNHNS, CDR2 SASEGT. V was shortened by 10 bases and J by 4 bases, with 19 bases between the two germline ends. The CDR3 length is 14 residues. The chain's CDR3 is CANRDTRGTYGYTF. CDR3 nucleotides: TGTGCCAACAGGGACACACGAGGGACCTATGGCTACACCTTC.

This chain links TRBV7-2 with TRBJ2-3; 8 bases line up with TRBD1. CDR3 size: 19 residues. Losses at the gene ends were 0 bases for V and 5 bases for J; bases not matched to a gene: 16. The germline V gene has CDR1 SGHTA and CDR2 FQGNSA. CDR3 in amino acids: CASSLALGQGLVDGDTQYF. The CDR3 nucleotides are TGTGCCAGCAGCTTAGCGCTCGGACAGGGATTGGTGGATGGAGATACGCAGTATTTT.

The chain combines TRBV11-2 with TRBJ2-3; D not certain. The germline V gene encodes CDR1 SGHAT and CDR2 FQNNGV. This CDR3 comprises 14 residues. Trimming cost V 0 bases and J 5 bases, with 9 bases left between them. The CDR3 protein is CASSLDTSRDTQYF. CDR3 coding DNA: TGTGCCAGCAGCTTAGATACGAGTCGAGATACGCAGTATTTT.

The CDR3 nucleotides read TGTGCCAGCAGCTTTTCGACAGGGGATCTGTACGAGCAGTACTTC. Its protein is CASSFSTGDLYEQYF. The chain recombines TRBV7-9 with TRBJ2-4, with 8 bases aligning to TRBD1. The J call is doubtful: the DNA matches TRBJ2-7 better. The germline V gene encodes CDR1 SEHNR and CDR2 FQNEAQ (reference sequence). This CDR3 is 15 amino acids long.

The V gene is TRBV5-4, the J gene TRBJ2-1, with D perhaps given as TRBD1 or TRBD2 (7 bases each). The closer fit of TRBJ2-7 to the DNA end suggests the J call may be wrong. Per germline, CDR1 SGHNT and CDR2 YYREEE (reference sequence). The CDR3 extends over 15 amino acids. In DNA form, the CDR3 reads TGTGCCAGCAGCTATGGGCAGGGGGGGTACAATGAGCAGTACTTC. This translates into CASSYGQGGYNEQYF.

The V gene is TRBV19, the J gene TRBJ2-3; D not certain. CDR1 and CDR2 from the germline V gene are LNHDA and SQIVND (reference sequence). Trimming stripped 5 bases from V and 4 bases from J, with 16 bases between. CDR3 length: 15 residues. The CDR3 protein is CASSSGPVGPDTQYF. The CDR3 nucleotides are TGTGCCAGTAGTTCCGGGCCCGTCGGGCCAGATACGCAGTATTTT.

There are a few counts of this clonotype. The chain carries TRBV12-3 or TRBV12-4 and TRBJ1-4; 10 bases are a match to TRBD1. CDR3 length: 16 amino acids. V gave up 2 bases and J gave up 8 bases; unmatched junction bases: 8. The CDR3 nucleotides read TGTGCCAGCAGTTTAAACAGGGACAGGGGTAGGGAAAAACTGTTTTTT. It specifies CASSLNRDRGREKLFF.

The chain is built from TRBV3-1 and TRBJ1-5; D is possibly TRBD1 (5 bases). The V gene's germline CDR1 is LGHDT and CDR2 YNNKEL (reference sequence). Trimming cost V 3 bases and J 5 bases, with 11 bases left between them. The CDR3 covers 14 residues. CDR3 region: CASSQHRNDQPQHF. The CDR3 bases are TGTGCCAGCAGCCAGCACAGGAATGATCAGCCCCAGCATTTT.

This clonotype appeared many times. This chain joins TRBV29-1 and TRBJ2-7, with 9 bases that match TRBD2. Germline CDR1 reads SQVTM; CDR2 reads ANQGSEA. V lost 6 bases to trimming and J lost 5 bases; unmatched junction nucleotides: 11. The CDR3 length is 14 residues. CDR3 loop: CSVGAGGGVNEQYF. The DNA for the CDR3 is TGCAGCGTAGGAGCGGGAGGCGGGGTCAACGAGCAGTACTTC.

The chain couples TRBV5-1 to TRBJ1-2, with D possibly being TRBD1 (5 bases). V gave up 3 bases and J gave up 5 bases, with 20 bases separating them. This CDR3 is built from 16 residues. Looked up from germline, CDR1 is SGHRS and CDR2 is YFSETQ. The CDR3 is CASSSHYQGAEYGYTF. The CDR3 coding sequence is TGCGCCAGCAGCTCTCATTATCAGGGTGCCGAATATGGCTACACCTTC.

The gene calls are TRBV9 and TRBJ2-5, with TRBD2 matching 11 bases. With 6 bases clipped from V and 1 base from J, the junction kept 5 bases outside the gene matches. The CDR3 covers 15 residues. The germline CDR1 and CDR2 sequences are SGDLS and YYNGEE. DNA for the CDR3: TGTGCCAGCACCGCACTAGCGGGAGCCCAAGAGACCCAGTACTTC. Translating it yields CASTALAGAQETQYF.

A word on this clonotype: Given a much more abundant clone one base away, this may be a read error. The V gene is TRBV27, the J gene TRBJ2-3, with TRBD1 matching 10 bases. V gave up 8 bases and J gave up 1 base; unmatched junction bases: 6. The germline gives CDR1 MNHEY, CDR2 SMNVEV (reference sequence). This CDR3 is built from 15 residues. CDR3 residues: CASGRGTGGTDTQYF. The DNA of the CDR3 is TGTGCCAGCGGCCGAGGGACAGGGGGCACAGATACGCAGTATTTT.